This TCR beta chain was sequenced during a study of cytomegalovirus exposure and HLA in healthy donors. Study-wide points: A later analysis found TCR association rates differed by HLA locus, highest for DRB1 and lowest for HLA-C. Overall, approximately 150 TCR beta chains were annotated as cytomegalovirus-associated. In a later analysis, a missense DCLRE1C variant was linked to TCR beta V- and J-gene trimming.

As regards this clone: Antigen unknown.

The PCR was carried out with 60 Vbeta primers and 13 Jbeta primers. Sequenced by immunoSEQ multiplex PCR; TCRdb stores in-frame clones only, minus some. This table holds under 200,000 clones, approximately 80% found once. The sequence was collected from a middle-aged woman in good health and CMV-seropositive. Sequences were obtained from PBMCs.

CDR3: CASSVRGQSSYEQYF. In DNA, the CDR3 is TGTGCCAGCAGCGTCCGGGGACAGAGCTCCTACGAGCAGTACTTC. The rearrangement uses TRBV7-8 and TRBJ2-7, with TRBD1 matching 7 bases. The CDR3 has 15 amino acids. The V gene end was trimmed by 5 bases and the J gene end by 0 bases; junction bases not matched to a gene: 7. The V gene's germline CDR1 is SGHVS and CDR2 FQNEAQ. Drawing the rest from reference TRBV7-8 and TRBJ2-7, the complete variable domain is GAGVSQSPRYKVAKRGQDVALRCDPISGHVSLFWYQQALGQGPEFLTYFQNEAQLDKSGLPSDRFFAERPEGSVSTLKIQRTQQEDSAVYLCASSVRGQSSYEQYFGPGTRLTVT.